The following is a TCR beta chain sequence with its context. Its target antigen remains unknown. Base qualities are not recorded, but no much larger clone differs from it by a single base. The sample originates from a study of post-analysis software for immune sequencing data (dated by TCRdb to 2014 to 2015). In terms of the full investigation: Disease courses on record covered relapsing-remitting, secondary progressive and progressive-relapsing multiple sclerosis, though some patients had no subtype annotation. The multiple sclerosis patient repertoires were compared with 10 or so previously published healthy control repertoires from donors aged roughly 6 to 27 years. A subset of samples was prepared in parallel using single-end sample barcoding, then pooled and co-amplified after Illumina adapter ligation.

Paper-wide results and their limitations: The control group was slightly older than the multiple sclerosis patient group. Direct clustering with F measure revealed strong co-clustering of samples prepared in the same batch, which led to a batch-effect correction. About 5 TRBV segments, including TRBV5-6, TRBV5-1 and TRBV20-1, were significantly more frequent in patients than controls. Multiple sclerosis patients had significantly lower normalized Chao1 diversity than controls, a result that suggests substantial peripheral T-cell clonal expansion.

The library was generated by PCR. The data were produced on an Illumina HiSeq 2500. To reduce PCR and sequencing biases, unique molecular identifiers were built into the TCR beta cDNA libraries. Every 1 to 10 million input T cells yielded 500,000 or so cDNA molecules, meaning each molecule approximated one T cell. The patient libraries were prepared and sequenced using the same protocol as the earlier healthy control dataset. Within a given batch, samples were prepared together, multiplexed and sequenced on the same HiSeq lane. Processing in the source paper ran as follows. MIGEC was used to process the raw barcoded reads, and molecular identifier groups with only a single read were discarded before consensus assembly and CDR3 extraction. Clonotype tables were post-analysed with VDJtools, and diversity was normalized by down-sampling all datasets to the smallest sample size. To correct batch-related cross-sample contamination, repertoire overlap clustering matched CDR3 amino acid sequences but not nucleotide sequences. TCRdb's own reprocessing of the public reads used fastp at Q25 and MiXCR and kept productive beta chains. For every CDR3 protein sequence, its rows merge into one entry that carries the most common genes and DNA. V and J calls and clone size were set by TCRdb, not the authors. Present in this sample are approximately 460,000 distinct CDR3 sequences, around 40% of which were seen just once. 9% to 14% of the sample goes to the ten largest clones.

The junction shows trimming of 3 bases on V and 2 bases on J, and the gene matches do not reach 5 bases of it. The CDR3 runs 15 amino acids, cysteine and phenylalanine included. The read is trimmed to its CDR3 DNA, 45 bases read in frame from base 1. CDR1 and CDR2, per the germline V gene, are ENHRY and SYGVKD. To demonstrate the VDJtools post-analysis software, TCR beta repertoires were profiled from the peripheral blood of about 13 young patients with multiple sclerosis. Multiple sclerosis patients were children and adolescents aged about 6 to 17 years. The sequence is built from TRBV10-3 and TRBJ2-3; the central 7 bases match TRBD1. This sequence was found in a girl aged 10-17 years with multiple sclerosis. Sample: blood. The CDR3 region has the sequence CAISEGGAVTDTQYF. The bases are TGTGCCATCAGTGAAGGGGGCGCAGTCACAGATACGCAGTATTTT.